The rows below give T cell receptor beta chains drawn from one sample of a study of OX40 agonist ivuxolimab in advanced cancers. TCRdb's copy holds only in-frame clones and misses some; the assay was immunoSEQ multiplex PCR. The sample shows about 55,000 clones, 70% to 90% of them seen only once. Sample: CD4+ or CD8+ T cells sorted from blood, taken in a trial of the OX40 agonist ivuxolimab. These receptors all come from an adult with an advanced solid tumor such as melanoma, head and neck, liver or kidney cancer. CDR3s include the opening cysteine and the closing phenylalanine or tryptophan. D genes are given only for firm matches. Expanded clones get a size class; other rows say once, few or many, or leave the size out.

TRBJ1-2 | TRBD1 | once | TRBV5-1 | TGCGCCAGCAGCTTGGTGGGACAGGGATACTATGGCTACACCTTC | CASSLVGQGYYGYTF
TRBJ1-4 | - | few | TRBV14 | TGTGCCAGCAGCCGCTTGGGGCAGAATAATGAAAAACTGTTTTTT | CASSRLGQNNEKLFF
TRBJ1-2 | - | once | TRBV27 | TGTGCCGGCAGTTCCTATGGCTACACCTTC | CAGSSYGYTF
TRBJ2-7 | TRBD2 | - | TRBV5-6 | TGTGCCAGCAGCTTGTGGCAGGGAGGCCAGGCTAGCGGGAGTTACGAGCAGTACTTC | CASSLWQGGQASGSYEQYF
TRBJ2-3 | TRBD2 | - | TRBV10-2 | TGCGCCAGCAGTCGGAGGGAGGGCTGGGATACGCAGTATTTT | CASSRREGWDTQYF
TRBJ2-1 | TRBD2 | - | TRBV7-3 | TGTGCCAGCAGTCTACTAGCGGGAAAAGTAAATGAGCAGTTCTTC | CASSLLAGKVNEQFF
TRBJ2-6 | - | - | TRBV18 | TGTGCCAGCTCACCACCGACAGGAAGCTCTGGGGCCAACGTCCTGACTTTC | CASSPPTGSSGANVLTF
TRBJ2-5 | - | - | TRBV18 | TGTGCCAGCTCAACGGGAGCGACGTGGATTGAAGAGACCCAGTACTTC | CASSTGATWIEETQYF
TRBJ2-7 | - | - | TRBV18 | TGTGCCAGCTCACTACCTAGCAGCGAGCAGTACTTC | CASSLPSSEQYF
TRBJ1-5 | - | - | TRBV12-2 | TGTGCAAGTCGCTTAGCAGGCTCAGGTAGCAATCAGCCCCAGCATTTT | CASRLAGSGSNQPQHF
TRBJ2-7 | - | - | TRBV2 | TGTGCCAGCAGTGGACTAGGTTGGTACGAGCAGTACTTC | CASSGLGWYEQYF
TRBJ1-1 | TRBD1 | - | TRBV2 | TGTGCCAGATCGAGGGACAGGGGGAACACTGAAGCTTTCTTT | CARSRDRGNTEAFF
TRBJ2-7 | TRBD2 | many | TRBV28 | TGTGCCAGCAGTGCCCGCGGGAGGGCCTACGAGCAGTACTTC | CASSARGRAYEQYF
TRBJ2-2 | - | - | TRBV6-1 | TGTGCCAGTGGGGGGGGACAGATCACCGGGGAGCTGTTTTTT | CASGGGQITGELFF
TRBJ1-2 | TRBD1 | - | TRBV2 | TGTGCCAGCAGTGAGGGAGGGGGCCACTATGGCTACACCTTC | CASSEGGGHYGYTF
TRBJ1-4 | - | once | TRBV6-1 | TGTGCCAGCAGTGGTTACAGGGTTGTGGATGAAAAACTGTTTTTT | CASSGYRVVDEKLFF
TRBJ1-4 | - | medium-sized | TRBV7-9 | TGTGCCAGCAGCCCATTCACGTCGGACGAAAAACTGTTTTTT | CASSPFTSDEKLFF